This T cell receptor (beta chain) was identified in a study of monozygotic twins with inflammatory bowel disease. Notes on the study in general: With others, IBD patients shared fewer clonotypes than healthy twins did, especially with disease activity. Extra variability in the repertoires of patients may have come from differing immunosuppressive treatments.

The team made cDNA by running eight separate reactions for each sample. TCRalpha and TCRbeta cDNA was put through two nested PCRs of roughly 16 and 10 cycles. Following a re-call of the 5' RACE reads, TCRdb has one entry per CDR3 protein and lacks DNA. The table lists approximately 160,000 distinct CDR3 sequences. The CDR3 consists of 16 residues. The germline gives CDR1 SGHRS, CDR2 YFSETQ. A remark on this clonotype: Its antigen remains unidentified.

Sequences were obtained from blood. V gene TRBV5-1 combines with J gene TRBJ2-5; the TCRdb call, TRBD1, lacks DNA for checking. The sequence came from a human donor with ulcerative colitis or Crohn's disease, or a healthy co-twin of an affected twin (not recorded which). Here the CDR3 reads CASSPPGDGYQETQYF.